This T cell receptor (beta chain) was identified during a study of T cell responses to AZD1222 COVID-19 vaccine. Of note for this clone: Its cognate antigen is unknown.

Study observations and caveats: Regions 160-218 and 743-854 dominated among vaccine-associated CD4 TCRs spanning spike. Repertoires in all cases were sampled only once the peak T cell response had passed. Donors skewed white British and female; clonal diversity was possibly underestimated. The breadth and depth of Spike-specific TCRs increased once two AZD1222 doses had been given.

Deletions cut 2 bases from V and 0 bases from J, with 13 bases between. The CDR3 covers 16 residues. Germline V gene sequence: CDR1 MNHEY, CDR2 SVGEGT. Measured with immunoSEQ multiplex PCR; TCRdb has only the in-frame clones, and not every one. The table records 55,000 to 70,000 clones, about four fifths of them present only once. This receptor was identified in an adult in good health. This sample comprised peripheral blood, obtained on day 0 of AZD1222 vaccination. V and J are TRBV6-2 or TRBV6-3 and TRBJ1-1, with D tentatively TRBD1 (5 bases). DNA for the CDR3: TGTGCCAGCAGTTACGGGTCGACAGATTTGAACACTGAAGCTTTCTTT. Translation: CASSYGSTDLNTEAFF.